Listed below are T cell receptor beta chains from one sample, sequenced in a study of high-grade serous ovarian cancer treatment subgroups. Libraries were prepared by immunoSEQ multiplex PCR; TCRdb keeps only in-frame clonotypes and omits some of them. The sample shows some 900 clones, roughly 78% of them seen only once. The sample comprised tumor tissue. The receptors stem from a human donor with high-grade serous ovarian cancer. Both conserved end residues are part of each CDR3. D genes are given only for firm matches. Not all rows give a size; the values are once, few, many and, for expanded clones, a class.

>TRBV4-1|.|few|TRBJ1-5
CASSQVQGTNQPQHF
TGCGCCAGCAGCCAAGTACAGGGTACCAATCAGCCCCAGCATTTT
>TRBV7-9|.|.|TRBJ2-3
CASRLRDFPTDTQYF
TGTGCCAGCAGACTCCGGGACTTTCCCACAGATACGCAGTATTTT
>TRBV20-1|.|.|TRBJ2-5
CSASREETQYF
TGCAGTGCTAGTCGGGAAGAGACCCAGTACTTC
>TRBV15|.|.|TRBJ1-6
CATSSHSAGSSPLHF
TGTGCCACCAGCTCCCATTCGGCCGGGAGCTCACCCCTCCACTTT
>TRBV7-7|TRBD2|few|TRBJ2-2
CASSLGAGGPPGELFF
TGTGCCAGCAGCTTAGGCGCGGGGGGGCCCCCCGGGGAGCTGTTTTTT
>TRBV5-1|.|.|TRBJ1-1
CASSWGGQLNTEAFF
TGCGCCAGCAGCTGGGGCGGACAGCTGAACACTGAAGCTTTCTTT
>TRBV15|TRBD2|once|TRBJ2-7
CATSRTSDPDEQYF
TGTGCCACCAGCAGGACTAGCGATCCGGACGAGCAGTACTTC
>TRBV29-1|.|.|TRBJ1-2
CSVVQGSPGGYTF
TGCAGCGTCGTTCAGGGCTCCCCGGGTGGCTACACCTTC
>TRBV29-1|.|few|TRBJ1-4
CSVRSTNEKLFF
TGCAGCGTAAGATCAACTAATGAAAAACTGTTTTTT
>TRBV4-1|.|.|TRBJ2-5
CASSQDARATQYF
TGCGCCAGCAGCCAAGACGCCCGGGCGACCCAGTACTTC
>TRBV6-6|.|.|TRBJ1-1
CASSYKGFTEAFF
TGTGCCAGCAGTTACAAGGGATTTACTGAAGCTTTCTTT
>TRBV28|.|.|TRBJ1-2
CASRGRTANYGYTF
TGTGCCAGCAGGGGCAGGACAGCGAACTATGGCTACACCTTC
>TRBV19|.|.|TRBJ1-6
CASSITGTNSPLHF
TGTGCCAGTAGCATTACAGGGACGAATTCACCCCTCCACTTT
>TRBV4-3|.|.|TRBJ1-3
CASSQDFGSSGNTIYF
TGCGCCAGCAGCCAAGATTTTGGGAGTTCCGGAAACACCATATATTTT
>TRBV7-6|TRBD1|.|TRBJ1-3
CASSVYDRAGNTIYF
TGTGCCAGCAGCGTCTACGACAGGGCTGGAAACACCATATATTTT
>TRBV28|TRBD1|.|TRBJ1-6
CASSKGTGKNSPLHF
TGTGCCAGCAGTAAAGGGACAGGGAAAAATTCACCCCTCCACTTT